A single sample is the source of the 8 T cell receptor beta chains below, sequenced in a study of blood T cell repertoires in COVID-19. Generated by immunoSEQ multiplex PCR, the TCRdb table keeps only in-frame clones and is missing some. The data hold a few hundred thousand clones, with roughly 85% observed a single time. Input material: PBMCs or T cells enriched from blood (not recorded which). Receptor source: a woman aged 30 to 39 who had recovered from COVID-19.

The chain has TRBV4-2 and TRBJ1-5; weak D call: TRBD1 (5 bases). This CDR3 comprises 13 residues. Trimming removed 2 bases from V and 11 bases from J, with 13 bases in between. Germline V gene data show CDR1 as LGHNA and CDR2 as YNFKEQ. CDR3 loop: CASSQPGGWAQHF. CDR3 DNA sequence: TGTGCCAGCAGCCAACCCGGGGGTTGGGCCCAGCATTTT.

This chain joins TRBV7-2 and TRBJ1-6; D gene uncertain. Trimming cost V 4 bases and J 9 bases, with 16 bases left between them. CDR3 length equals 15 residues. Germline V gene data show CDR1 as SGHTA and CDR2 as FQGNSA. The CDR3: CASSSQPIEVSPLHF. In nucleotides, the CDR3 is TGTGCCAGCAGCTCGCAGCCTATAGAGGTTTCACCCCTCCACTTT.

The chain is built from TRBV19 and TRBJ2-7; 9 bases agree with TRBD2. Germline trimming cut 3 bases from V and 2 bases from J; bases unmatched to any gene: 5. CDR3 size: 15 residues. Germline values: CDR1 LNHDA, CDR2 SQIVND (reference sequence). The CDR3 region is CASSIGAGGTYEQYF. The CDR3 DNA follows: TGTGCCAGTAGTATTGGAGCGGGAGGCACCTACGAGCAGTACTTC.

This clone appeared a few times. The rearrangement uses TRBV28 and TRBJ1-4, with TRBD1 matching over 7 bases. The CDR3 totals 14 residues. With V trimmed by 7 bases and J by 4 bases, 6 bases remained unmatched. Germline V CDR1 and CDR2: MDHEN, SYDVKM. CDR3 protein: CASTRDRVNEKLFF. The CDR3 coding sequence is TGTGCCAGCACCAGGGACAGAGTTAATGAAAAACTGTTTTTT.

As DNA, the CDR3 is TGTGCCATCAGTTACGACAGGGATCAGCCCCAGCATTTT. Residues: CAISYDRDQPQHF. This chain links TRBV10-3 with TRBJ1-5, with TRBD1 identical over 7 bases. Germline V gene data show CDR1 as ENHRY and CDR2 as SYGVKD. The CDR3 is 13 residues long. V was clipped by 5 bases and J by 5 bases; unmatched bases: 3.

J is TRBJ2-5 and V is TRBV25-1; 9 bases align to TRBD1. Trimming at V came to 3 bases and at J to 3 bases, leaving 8 bases not matched to a gene. The germline CDR1 and CDR2 sequences are MGHDK and SYGVNS. The CDR3 has 16 residues. The CDR3 coding sequence is TGTGCCAGCAGTGATAGGGGACAGGGAACGAAAGAGACCCAGTACTTC. Its protein product is CASSDRGQGTKETQYF.

This clone was picked up a small number of times. V is TRBV6-5 and J is TRBJ1-2, with D hard to call. The V gene's germline CDR1 is MNHEY and CDR2 SVGAGI. This CDR3 is built from 13 residues. V lost 2 bases and J lost 8, with 12 bases in between. The CDR3, as DNA: TGTGCCAGCAGTTACGGAGGGAAAGACGGCTACACCTTC. It translates to CASSYGGKDGYTF.

This chain connects TRBV6-1 to TRBJ2-1, with a tentative D call TRBD2 (6 bases). Germline V gene lookup returns CDR1 MNHNS and CDR2 SASEGT. The CDR3 has 14 residues. V shed 2 bases and J shed 8 bases, with 13 bases lying between them. The CDR3: CASSEPGPGDEQFF. CDR3 nucleotides: TGTGCCAGCAGTGAACCCGGTCCGGGGGATGAGCAGTTCTTC.